These T cell receptor beta chains were read from a single sample in a study of cytomegalovirus exposure and HLA in healthy donors. Libraries were prepared by immunoSEQ multiplex PCR; TCRdb keeps only in-frame clonotypes and omits some of them. The data hold about 230,000 clones, with around nine tenths observed a single time. The sequenced sample consisted of PBMCs. The receptor source for this set is a young woman in good health and CMV-seronegative. CDR3s include the opening cysteine and the closing phenylalanine or tryptophan. The order of the fields is V gene, CDR3 protein.

TRBV7-9 CASSLAGGTQYF
TRBV19 CASSARQGPGAGELFF
TRBV6-5 CASSRGDRMNTEAFF
TRBV4-1 CASSQEDSSVYEQYF
TRBV6-5 CASTHMPGNEQYF
TRBV5-8 CASSLWLGGQGRLFF
TRBV6-5 CASRPGVRVHEQYF
TRBV4-3 CASSQGGTSGSTYNEQFF
TRBV6-6 CASKKQGMGNTEAFF
TRBV2 CASSLQGSDGNTIYF
TRBV10-3 CAINRGGTEAFF
TRBV9 CASSVGRTSGRLNEQFF
TRBV4-3 CASSQAYGLFYNEQFF
TRBV6-1 CASRYQGRETQYF
TRBV11-3 CASSLKRLADYNEQFF
TRBV5-4 CASNLAASGRADTQYF
TRBV25-1 CASSESEGLGGEQYF
TRBV4-3 CASSQRAGGFLETQYF
TRBV5-4 CASSLVGDRVNYGYTF
TRBV2 CATERAYEQYF
TRBV5-1 CASSLYGDTEAFF
TRBV2 CASLNRQGNSPLHF
TRBV2 CASSPGTGKSTNEKLFF
TRBV18 CASSPSSSYNEQFF
TRBV27 CASSPQLNYGYTF
TRBV5-4 CASSLGRTDVTEAFF
TRBV15 CATSRDPGRVSPLHF
TRBV7-9 CASSLVRGQSINYGYTF
TRBV9 CASSSSGGAYETQYF
TRBV7-2 CASSLTGYNTEAFF
TRBV7-4 CASSLVHSGNTIYF
TRBV7-9 CASSLRQGAGNEKLFF
TRBV19 CASSAGHVGGGQYF
TRBV5-1 CASSLDGGSYNEQFF
TRBV7-9 CASSLSRGQSDTQYF
TRBV2 CASSGVGSGSTGELFF
TRBV5-1 CASSLTGGNSPLHF
TRBV27 CASSPALGSGHNEQFF
TRBV2 CASSPGQALNTEAFF
TRBV7-9 CSSSLGGPLETQYF